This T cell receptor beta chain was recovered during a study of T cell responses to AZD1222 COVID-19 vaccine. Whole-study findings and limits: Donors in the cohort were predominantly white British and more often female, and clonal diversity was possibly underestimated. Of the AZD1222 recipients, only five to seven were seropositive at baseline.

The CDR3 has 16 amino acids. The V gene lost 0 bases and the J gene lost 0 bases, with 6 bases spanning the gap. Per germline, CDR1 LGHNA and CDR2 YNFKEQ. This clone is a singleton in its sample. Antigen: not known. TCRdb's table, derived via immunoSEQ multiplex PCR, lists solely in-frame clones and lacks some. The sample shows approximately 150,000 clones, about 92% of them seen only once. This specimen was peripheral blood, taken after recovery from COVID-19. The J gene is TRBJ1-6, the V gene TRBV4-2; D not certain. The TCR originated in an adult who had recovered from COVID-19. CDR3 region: CASSQDESSYNSPLHF. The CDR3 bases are TGTGCCAGCAGCCAAGATGAAAGCTCCTATAATTCACCCCTCCACTTT.